This T cell receptor (beta chain) was found in a study of blood T cells in healthy people across ages. This clonotype was observed a handful of times. The germline V gene encodes CDR1 SGHVS and CDR2 FQNEAQ. The V gene lost 1 base and the J gene lost 8 bases, with 15 bases spanning the gap. The CDR3 covers 15 residues. A J-beta primer mix and a sample-barcoded 5' primer were used in a second PCR of roughly 7 to 12 cycles. MiXCR, run by TCRdb on the 5' RACE reads, gives a single entry per CDR3 protein. The sample has 1.4 million or so distinct CDR3 sequences, 35% to 45% seen once. V gene TRBV7-8 combines with J gene TRBJ2-1; possibly TRBD1 for D (5 bases). Sequencing was carried out using blood. The TCR sequence derives from a woman younger than 35 in good health. The DNA for the CDR3 is TGTGCCAGCAGCTTAGGGCGGCAGGGTGCGTATGAGCAGTTCTTC. Its protein product is CASSLGRQGAYEQFF.